A single sample gave rise to the 15 T cell receptor beta chains below, sequenced in a study of blood T cell repertoires in COVID-19. Sequenced by immunoSEQ multiplex PCR; TCRdb stores in-frame clones only, minus some. Of over 400,000 clones in the sample, roughly nine tenths are singletons; the top ten hold around 7.9%. The sequencing input was PBMCs or T cells enriched from blood (not recorded which). These receptors were obtained from a woman in her sixties who had recovered from COVID-19.

The chain employs TRBV11-3 and TRBJ2-5; 8 bases are a match to TRBD1. This CDR3 contains 17 residues. With 5 bases clipped from V and 1 base from J, the junction kept 12 bases outside the gene matches. The V gene's germline CDR1 is SGHNT and CDR2 YENEEA. In DNA form, the CDR3 reads TGTGCCAGCAGCCGCCGAGGACAGGGAATCCTCCAAGAGACCCAGTACTTC. Translating gives CASSRRGQGILQETQYF.

V usage is TRBV28 and J usage is TRBJ2-2; perhaps TRBD2 as D (7 bases). V gave up 6 bases and J gave up 9 bases, with 23 bases separating them. This CDR3 spans 16 amino acids. Germline V gene lookup returns CDR1 MDHEN and CDR2 SYDVKM. CDR3 sequence (DNA): TGTGCCAGCAGCTCCCCAAGGGGGGGCCGGGATCGGGAGCTGTTTTTT. This sequence encodes CASSSPRGGRDRELFF.

The chain joins TRBV5-5 to TRBJ1-4; 9 bases align to TRBD1. Germline CDR1 is SGHKS and CDR2 is YYEKEE (reference sequence). This CDR3 has 16 residues. The ends lost 4 bases at V and 3 bases at J; junction bases unmatched: 7. CDR3 nucleotides: TGTGCCAGCAGCCAGACAGGGGGATCAGCTAATGAAAAACTGTTTTTT. Protein product: CASSQTGGSANEKLFF.

The J gene is TRBJ2-2, the V gene TRBV9; D is unresolved. Per the germline V gene, CDR1 is SGDLS and CDR2 is YYNGEE. V shed 1 base and J shed 0 bases, with 7 bases lying between them. The CDR3 runs to 15 residues. CDR3 protein: CASSVSVANTGELFF. CDR3 coding DNA: TGTGCCAGCAGCGTAAGCGTTGCGAACACCGGGGAGCTGTTTTTT. Together with reference TRBV9 and TRBJ2-2, the CDR3 gives the full variable domain: DSGVTQTPKHLITATGQRVTLRCSPRSGDLSVYWYQQSLDQGLQFLIQYYNGEERAKGNILERFSAQQFPDLHSELNLSSLELGDSALYFCASSVSVANTGELFFGEGSRLTVL.

The chain links TRBV25-1 to TRBJ1-6; D remains unclear. V lost 4 bases and J lost 0, with 7 bases in between. Germline V CDR1 and CDR2: MGHDK, SYGVNS. The CDR3 contains 15 residues. This CDR3 reads CASSAGSSYNSPLHF. In DNA form, the CDR3 reads TGTGCCAGCAGTGCGGGTAGCTCCTATAATTCACCCCTCCACTTT.

The genes are TRBV9 and TRBJ2-3; perhaps TRBD1 as D (5 bases). The CDR3 totals 13 residues. Germline V gene lookup returns CDR1 SGDLS and CDR2 YYNGEE. The V end was cut by 1 base, the J end by 5 bases, with 8 bases between. CDR3 DNA: TGTGCCAGCAGCGTAAGGACACAAGATACGCAGTATTTT. This codes for CASSVRTQDTQYF. The full variable domain, rest sourced from reference TRBV9 and TRBJ2-3, is DSGVTQTPKHLITATGQRVTLRCSPRSGDLSVYWYQQSLDQGLQFLIQYYNGEERAKGNILERFSAQQFPDLHSELNLSSLELGDSALYFCASSVRTQDTQYFGPGTRLTVL.

CDR3: CASSPPFATNEKLFF. CDR3 DNA sequence: TGTGCCAGCAGCCCCCCCTTTGCAACTAATGAAAAACTGTTTTTT. The chain links TRBV7-9 to TRBJ1-4; no reliable D call. CDR1 and CDR2 from the germline V gene are SEHNR and FQNEAQ (reference sequence). This CDR3 is 15 amino acids long. V was trimmed by 5 bases and J by 0 bases, leaving 10 bases between them.

The chain combines TRBV4-1 with TRBJ2-7; 8 positions match TRBD1. This CDR3 region has 15 residues. Germline CDR1 is MGHRA and CDR2 is YSYEKL. J gave up 3 bases and V 6 bases, and 10 bases lay outside the gene matches. The CDR3 loop reads CASSSTGTGVYEQYF. DNA of the CDR3: TGCGCCAGCAGTTCTACCGGGACAGGCGTCTACGAGCAGTACTTC.

The chain couples TRBV6-1 to TRBJ2-7; possible D gene TRBD1, 5 bases. The CDR3 loop spans 13 amino acids. Trimming pared 1 base from V and 4 bases from J, leaving 8 bases between. CDR1 and CDR2 from the germline V gene are MNHNS and SASEGT. This CDR3 is CASSEVRGYEQYF. In nucleotides, the CDR3 is TGTGCCAGCAGTGAAGTTAGGGGTTACGAGCAGTACTTC.

This chain connects TRBV5-8 to TRBJ2-3, with TRBD2 matching over 12 bases. The V and J ends lost 0 bases and 6 bases, in that order; junction bases with no gene match: 5. Germline CDR1 is SGHTS and CDR2 is YDEGEE. The CDR3 is 16 amino acids. The CDR3 bases are TGTGCCAGCAGCTTGGGACTAGCGGGGGAGAGGGATACGCAGTATTTT. This translates into CASSLGLAGERDTQYF.

The rearrangement uses TRBV7-6 and TRBJ2-1, with D maybe TRBD2 (6 bases). V lost 0 bases, J lost 12 bases, and 9 bases lay in between. Germline CDR1 reads SGHVS; CDR2 reads FNYEAQ. The CDR3 runs to 12 residues. CDR3 loop: CASSLAGRSQFF. CDR3 sequence (DNA): TGTGCCAGCAGCTTAGCCGGGAGATCGCAGTTCTTC. The whole variable domain, filled in from reference TRBV7-6 and TRBJ2-1, reads GAGVSQSPRYKVTKRGQDVALRCDPISGHVSLYWYRQALGQGPEFLTYFNYEAQQDKSGLPNDRFSAERPEGSISTLTIQRTEQRDSAMYRCASSLAGRSQFFGPGTRLTVL.

This clone showed up just once. V and J are TRBV21-1 and TRBJ2-3; the DNA was not compared with TRBD2, the D call given in the table. TRBV21-1 is given as a pseudogene. CDR3 length equals 22 residues. In nucleotides, the CDR3 is TGTGCCAGCAGCTCCTCAGAGGTTCGCGGGGGGCCGGGGAGGATGGTTCCAGATACGCAGTATTTT. This encodes CASSSSEVRGGPGRMVPDTQYF.

Here the CDR3 DNA reads TGTGCCAGCAGTTCGGGGGGAGACTCACCCCTCCACTTT. Amino acid sequence: CASSSGGDSPLHF. V gene TRBV6-5 combines with J gene TRBJ1-6, with a weak D call TRBD1 (5 bases). V dropped 4 bases and J dropped 10 bases, with 11 bases sitting between them. The CDR3 extends over 13 amino acids. Germline lookup yields CDR1 MNHEY and CDR2 SVGAGI.

The V call is TRBV19, the J call TRBJ1-2; 9 nucleotides match TRBD1. Germline CDR1 LNHDA, CDR2 SQIVND (reference sequence). This CDR3 is built from 17 residues. V gave up 3 bases and J gave up 4 bases; unmatched junction bases: 12. The CDR3 loop is CASSMADRGPRSYGYTF. Here the CDR3 DNA reads TGTGCCAGTAGTATGGCGGACAGGGGCCCTAGGAGCTATGGCTACACCTTC. The whole variable domain, filled in from reference TRBV19 and TRBJ1-2, reads DGGITQSPKYLFRKEGQNVTLSCEQNLNHDAMYWYRQDPGQGLRLIYYSQIVNDFQKGDIAEGYSVSREKKESFPLTVTSAQKNPTAFYLCASSMADRGPRSYGYTFGSGTRLTVV.

Here the CDR3 reads CASWRSDTQYF. The CDR3, as DNA: TGCGCCAGTTGGCGGTCGGATACGCAGTATTTT. This rearrangement joins TRBV10-2 to TRBJ2-3; unclear D gene. The CDR3 has 11 amino acids. Germline V gene data show CDR1 as WSHSY and CDR2 as SAAADI. V lost 9 bases, J lost 6 bases, and 10 bases lay in between.